This TCR beta chain came from a study of breast tumors, draining lymph nodes, adjacent tissues. The CDR3 is 12 residues long. Germline V CDR1 and CDR2: MNHEY, SVGAGI. Trimming removed 6 bases at V and 5 bases at J, with 10 bases between. By proportion, this clonotype is large (0.1 to 1%). No antigen is known for it. Broader study findings: Tumor T cell lymph node origin was a supported hypothesis, not proven. Luminal-like breast cancer showed significantly higher tumor–nontumor repertoire similarity than basal-like. Tumor TCR diversity was below lymph nodes but above nontumor tissue. Most tumor T cells seemingly derive from lymph node, then expand in tumor.

TCRdb itself ran the multiplex PCR reads through MiXCR, one entry per CDR3 protein. The sample carries under 15,000 distinct CDR3 sequences, 35% to 40% recorded once. The chain carries TRBV6-5 and TRBJ2-5, with D possibly called TRBD1 or TRBD2 (5 bases each). This TCR derives from a female donor with breast cancer. Some clones in this sample may be carry-over from other donors' samples. The source material was breast tumor tissue. This CDR3 reads CASSGRDETQYF. Here the CDR3 DNA reads TGTGCCAGCAGCGGCAGGGACGAGACCCAGTACTTC.